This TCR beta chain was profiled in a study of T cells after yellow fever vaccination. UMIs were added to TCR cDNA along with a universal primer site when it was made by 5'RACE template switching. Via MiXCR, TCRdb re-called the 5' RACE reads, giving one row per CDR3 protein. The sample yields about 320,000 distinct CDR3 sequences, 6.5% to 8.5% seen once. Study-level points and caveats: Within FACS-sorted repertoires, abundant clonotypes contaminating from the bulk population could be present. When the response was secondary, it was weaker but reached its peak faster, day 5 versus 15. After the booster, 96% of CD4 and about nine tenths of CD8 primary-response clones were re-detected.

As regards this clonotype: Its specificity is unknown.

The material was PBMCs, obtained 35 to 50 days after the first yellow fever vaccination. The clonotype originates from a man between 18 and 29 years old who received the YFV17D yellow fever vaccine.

The CDR3 DNA sequence: TGTGCCAGCAGCTTGGGACTCACAGATACGCAGTATTTT. Protein product: CASSLGLTDTQYF. The chain is built from TRBV5-6 and TRBJ2-3; D is ambiguous. V dropped 0 bases and J dropped 2 bases, with 4 bases sitting between them. CDR3 length: 13 residues. Germline values: CDR1 SGHDT, CDR2 YYEEEE.